This T cell receptor beta chain was obtained from a study of blood T cells in healthy people across ages. For the study at large: About one barcoded TCR beta cDNA was captured per two T cells.

Whole-study results and caveats: Older age went with lower TCR beta diversity per million T cells, in a roughly linear way.

Using a J-beta primer mix together with a sample-barcoded 5' primer, a second PCR was run for roughly 7 to 11 cycles. From the 5' RACE reads, TCRdb called clonotypes with MiXCR, one entry per CDR3 protein. This sample has about 970,000 distinct CDR3 sequences, with about 53% found just once. The V gene's germline CDR1 is MDHEN and CDR2 SYDVKM. Between the trimmed V and J ends, which lost 5 bases and 3 bases, there was a span of 10 bases. This CDR3 is 13 amino acids long. Comment on this clonotype: Its antigen remains unidentified.

The V and J genes are TRBV28 and TRBJ2-5; unclear D gene. The specimen sequenced was blood. This TCR was recovered from a woman aged 55-69 years in good health. The CDR3 reads CASSVVGEETQYF. As DNA, the CDR3 is TGTGCCAGCAGTGTCGTAGGAGAAGAGACCCAGTACTTC.